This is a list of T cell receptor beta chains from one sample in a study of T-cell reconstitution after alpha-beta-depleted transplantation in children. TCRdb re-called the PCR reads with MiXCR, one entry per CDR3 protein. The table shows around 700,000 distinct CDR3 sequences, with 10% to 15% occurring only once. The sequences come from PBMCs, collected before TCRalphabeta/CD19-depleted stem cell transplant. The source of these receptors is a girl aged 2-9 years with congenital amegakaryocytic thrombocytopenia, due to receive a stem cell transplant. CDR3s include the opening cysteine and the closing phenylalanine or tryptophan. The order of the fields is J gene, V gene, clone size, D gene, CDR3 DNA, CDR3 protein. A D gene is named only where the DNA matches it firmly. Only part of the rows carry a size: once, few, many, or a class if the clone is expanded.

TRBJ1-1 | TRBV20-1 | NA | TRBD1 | TGCAGTGCTAGAGATCCCCGACAGGGAGGGGGGAACACTGAAGCTTTCTTT | CSARDPRQGGGNTEAFF
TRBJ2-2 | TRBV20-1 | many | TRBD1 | TGCAGTGCTAGTAGACAGGGCGCGAACACCGGGGAGCTGTTTTTT | CSASRQGANTGELFF
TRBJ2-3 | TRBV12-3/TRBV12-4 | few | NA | TGTGCCAGCAGCGACCTAGGGATGGAGGGCGCAGATACGCAGTATTTT | CASSDLGMEGADTQYF
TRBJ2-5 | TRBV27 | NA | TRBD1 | TGTGCCAGCAGTTTATTATCCAGGGGGTTGGCCCAAGAGACCCAGTACTTC | CASSLLSRGLAQETQYF
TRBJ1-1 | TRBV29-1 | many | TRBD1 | TGCAGCGTTACACAGGGGGCGAGCACTGAAGCTTTCTTT | CSVTQGASTEAFF
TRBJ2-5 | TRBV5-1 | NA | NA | TGCGCCAGCAGCTGGGGATGGAGCGAAGAGACCCAGTACTTC | CASSWGWSEETQYF
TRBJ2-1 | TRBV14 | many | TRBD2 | TGTGCCAGCAGCCAAGAGGCGGGAGGGTGGTCTCTGGACAATGAGCAGTTCTTC | CASSQEAGGWSLDNEQFF
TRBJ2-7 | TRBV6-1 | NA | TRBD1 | TGTGCCAGCAGGTTTACAGGGGAGTACGAGCAGTACTTC | CASRFTGEYEQYF
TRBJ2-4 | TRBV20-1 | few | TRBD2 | TGCAGTGCTTTGACTAGCGGGAGCCCATTTGTTCAGTACTTC | CSALTSGSPFVQYF
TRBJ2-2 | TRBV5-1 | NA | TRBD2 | TGCGCCAGCAGCCAAGACGGACTAGCGAATCGTGCCGGGGAGCTGTTTTTT | CASSQDGLANRAGELFF
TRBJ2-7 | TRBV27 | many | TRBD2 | TGTGCCAGCAGTCTGTATAGCGGGAGGGCCTCCTACGAGCAGTACTTC | CASSLYSGRASYEQYF
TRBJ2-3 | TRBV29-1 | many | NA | TGCAGCGTTGAGTACATCACAGATACGCAGTATTTT | CSVEYITDTQYF
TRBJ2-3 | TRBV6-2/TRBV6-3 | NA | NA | TGTGCCAGCAATAAGGACCGGTTAGATACGCAGTATTTT | CASNKDRLDTQYF
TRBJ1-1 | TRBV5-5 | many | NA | TGTGCCAGCAGCTTGTGGAGCTCCGGGGACACTGAAGCTTTCTTT | CASSLWSSGDTEAFF
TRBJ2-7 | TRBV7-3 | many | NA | TGTGCCAGCAGCTTCGGTCCAGGGTTCTACGAGCAGTACTTC | CASSFGPGFYEQYF
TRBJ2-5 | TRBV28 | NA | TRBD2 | TGTGCCAGCGGCGGGGGAGATCAAGAGACCCAGTACTTC | CASGGGDQETQYF
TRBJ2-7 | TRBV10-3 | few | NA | TGTGCCATCAGTGAAGGCCGTCAAACGTACGAGCAGTACTTC | CAISEGRQTYEQYF
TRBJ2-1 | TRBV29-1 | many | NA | TGCAGCGCTGGCCCAGGGGTGTACTACAATGAGCAGTTCTTC | CSAGPGVYYNEQFF
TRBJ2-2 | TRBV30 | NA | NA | TGTGCCTGGAGGATCGCGAACACCGGGGAGCTGTTTTTT | CAWRIANTGELFF
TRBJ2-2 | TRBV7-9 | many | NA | TGTGCCAGCAGCCTCCCTGGGAGATACGCGAACACCGGGGAGCTGTTTTTT | CASSLPGRYANTGELFF
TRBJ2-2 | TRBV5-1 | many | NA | TGCGCCAGCAGTCAAGCCGGAGCGAACACCGGGGAGCTGTTTTTT | CASSQAGANTGELFF
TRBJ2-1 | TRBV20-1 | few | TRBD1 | TGCAGTGCTCGGGACAGGGGCCTGGGCTCCTACAATGAGCAGTTCTTC | CSARDRGLGSYNEQFF
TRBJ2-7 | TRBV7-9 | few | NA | TGTGCCAGCAGCTTAGAGTCAGGGACTTACTACGAGCAGTACTTC | CASSLESGTYYEQYF
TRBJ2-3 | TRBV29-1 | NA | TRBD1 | TGCAGCGTTGAATTAGCCGGGACAGGGGGGGATACGCAGTATTTT | CSVELAGTGGDTQYF
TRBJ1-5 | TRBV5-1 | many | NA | TGCGCCAGCAGCCCTACAAGGGTCGTCAGCCAGCATTTT | CASSPTRVVSQHF
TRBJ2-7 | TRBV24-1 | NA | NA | TGTGCCACCAGTGGTATAAAGACCGCGTTCGACTCCTACGAGCAGTACTTC | CATSGIKTAFDSYEQYF
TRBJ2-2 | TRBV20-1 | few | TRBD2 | TGCAGTGCCTCCTGGGGACTAGCGGACACCGGGGAGCTGTTTTTT | CSASWGLADTGELFF
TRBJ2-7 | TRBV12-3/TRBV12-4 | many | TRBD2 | TGTGCCAGCAGTTTCGTCCCCGGCGGGAGGACTTACTACGAGCAGTACTTC | CASSFVPGGRTYYEQYF
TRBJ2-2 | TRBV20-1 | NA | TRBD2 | TGCAGTGCTAGAGATGGAGTAGCGGGACCGGGCGGGGAGCTGTTTTTT | CSARDGVAGPGGELFF
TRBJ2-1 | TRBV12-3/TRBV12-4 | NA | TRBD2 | TGTGCCAGCAGTTTTCGGACTAGCGGGGAGTACAATGAGCAGTTCTTC | CASSFRTSGEYNEQFF
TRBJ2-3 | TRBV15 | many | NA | TGTGCCACCAGCAGACTTAGGATCCTCCGACTTCTCCGGGGCACAGATACGCAGTATTTT | CATSRLRILRLLRGTDTQYF
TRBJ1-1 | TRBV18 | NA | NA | TGTGCCAGCTCACCAGGGGGGAGGGCTGAAGCTTTCTTT | CASSPGGRAEAFF
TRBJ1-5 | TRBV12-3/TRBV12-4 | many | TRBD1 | TGTGCCAGCAGTTTAGGGTGGGACAGGAGGAGCAATCAGCCCCAGCATTTT | CASSLGWDRRSNQPQHF
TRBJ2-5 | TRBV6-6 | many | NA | TGTGCCAGCAGCGCGGGACTGCAAGAGACCCAGTACTTC | CASSAGLQETQYF
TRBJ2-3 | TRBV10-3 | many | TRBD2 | TGTGCCATCAGGGGGGCACTAGCGGATGCCACAGATACGCAGTATTTT | CAIRGALADATDTQYF
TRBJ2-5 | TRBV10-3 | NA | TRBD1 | TGTGCCATCAGCACAAGGGACAGAATACAAGAGACCCAGTACTTC | CAISTRDRIQETQYF
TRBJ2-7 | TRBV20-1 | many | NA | TGCAGTGCTAAAACAGCGGGCGGACCCTACGAGCAGTACTTC | CSAKTAGGPYEQYF
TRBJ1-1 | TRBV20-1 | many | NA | TGCAGTGCTTATAAGGGGGTCTTGAACACTGAAGCTTTCTTT | CSAYKGVLNTEAFF
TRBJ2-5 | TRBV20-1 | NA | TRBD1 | TGCAGTGTCCCGACGGGGACAGATACTGTTCAGTACTTC | CSVPTGTDTVQYF
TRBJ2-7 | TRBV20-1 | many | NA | TGCAGTGCTGTTCTCTTCGGGTACGAGCAGTACTTC | CSAVLFGYEQYF
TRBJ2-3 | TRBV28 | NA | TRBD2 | TGTGCCAGCAGAGATGGAGGACTAGCGGGGATTAGGCAGTATTTT | CASRDGGLAGIRQYF
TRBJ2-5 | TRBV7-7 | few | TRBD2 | TGTGCCAGCAGTTACGGACTAGCGGGAGCATCAGAGACCCAGTACTTC | CASSYGLAGASETQYF
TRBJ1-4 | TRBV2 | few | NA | TGTGCCAGCAGTATTCAGGGATCGGGAAAACTGTTTTTT | CASSIQGSGKLFF
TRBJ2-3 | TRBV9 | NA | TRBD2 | TGTGCCAGCAGCGTAGTTCCGGGAGGGCTATCAGATACGCAGTATTTT | CASSVVPGGLSDTQYF
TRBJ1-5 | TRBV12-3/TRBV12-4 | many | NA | TGTGCCAGCAGTTTAGAACCCTTTTCTCAGCCCCAGCATTTT | CASSLEPFSQPQHF
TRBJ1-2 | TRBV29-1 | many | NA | TGCAGCGTTGAAGACCCGGGCCTCTATGGCTACACCTTC | CSVEDPGLYGYTF
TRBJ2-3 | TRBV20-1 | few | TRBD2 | TGCAGTGCTAGAGACTTAGCGGGAGTACAAGATACGCAGTATTTT | CSARDLAGVQDTQYF
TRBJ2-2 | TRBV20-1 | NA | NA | TGCAGTGCTAGAGATAGTGACAGACCGAACACCGGGGAGCTGTTTTTT | CSARDSDRPNTGELFF
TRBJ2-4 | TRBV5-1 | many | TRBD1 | TGCGCCAGCAGCTCAGGGGGCCGGGACATTCAGTACTTC | CASSSGGRDIQYF
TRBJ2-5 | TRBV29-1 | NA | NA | TGCAGCGTTGAAAGCGGGCCAAACGAGACCCAGTACTTC | CSVESGPNETQYF
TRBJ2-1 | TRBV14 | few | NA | TGTGCCAGCAGCCAAGTCGACGGGCGTAGCTCCTACAATGAGCAGTTCTTC | CASSQVDGRSSYNEQFF
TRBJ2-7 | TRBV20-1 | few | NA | TGCAGTGCTAGAGCCGACCGACTGGTTACCTACGAGCAGTACTTC | CSARADRLVTYEQYF